The source of this TCR beta chain is a study of blood T cell repertoires in COVID-19. In the study overall: The United States, Italy and Spain provided the acute and convalescent COVID-19 samples. The cDNA or gDNA used as material had been derived from T cells, B-cell-depleted T cells, or PBMCs.

The V end lost 1 base, the J end lost 8 bases, and 5 bases lay between the germline ends. Germline-derived CDR1 and CDR2 are SEHNR and FQNEAQ (reference sequence). CDR3 length: 12 amino acids. Original analysis: Nucleated cell number was recorded as an estimate derived from reference gene primer amplification. Sequencing was performed with immunoSEQ multiplex PCR; in TCRdb, only in-frame clones are kept and a portion is missing. The DNA was the basis for D and trimming; V, J and clone size are from that table. In the table there are 120,000 to 150,000 clones, 88% of which are singletons. The TCR comes from a human donor in a cohort sampled during active COVID-19. The material sequenced was peripheral blood. The chain is built from TRBV7-9 and TRBJ1-4, with D unresolved. Here the CDR3 DNA reads TGTGCCAGCAGCTTAGGGCTGGAAAAACTGTTTTTT. Translating it yields CASSLGLEKLFF.